Reported below is one TCR beta chain. Its antigen is currently not known. Within one base of it there is no much larger clone, and no base qualities were kept. This sample is drawn from a study of beta chain features in type 1 diabetes (dated by TCRdb to the late 2010s). Broadly, across the study: Mean age, gender distribution, total cell number and subset yield were not different between patients and healthy donors. Whereas all 30 or so donors provided naive and central memory subsets, regulatory and stem cell-like memory subsets were isolated from just 8 patients and roughly eight healthy donors. A total of just under 110,000,000 sorted cells were examined across all samples, and RNA yield correlated strongly with the number of cells per subset. The study compared TCRB repertoires of sorted circulating CD4+ T cell subsets between recently diagnosed type 1 diabetes patients and matched healthy donors.

The CDR3 spans 15 residues, from the cysteine through the phenylalanine. CDR3 DNA is the only sequence kept; it has 45 bases, read in frame from the first base. CDR1 and CDR2 were assigned from the germline V gene as MGHDK and SYGVNS. The junction shows trimming of 6 bases on V and 4 bases on J, and the gene matches do not reach 3 bases of it. Each donor gave one peripheral blood draw, averaging approximately 120 mL, which was collected into heparinised tubes. Naive, central memory, regulatory and stem cell-like memory CD4+ T cells were sorted on a BD FACSAria II using a panel including CD45RO, CCR7, CD25, CD127, CD95 and CD27. All sorted populations exceeded 95% purity. Right away, PBMCs were isolated by Lymphoprep density gradient centrifugation and were stained directly, with no culture step. To minimize batch effects, samples were stained and sorted in pairs, one healthy donor with one patient per experiment.

All of the isolated RNA was reverse transcribed with the High Capacity cDNA Reverse Transcription Kit, so expressed TCRB transcripts were sequenced. Naive, central memory and regulatory T cell samples underwent deep immunoSEQ sequencing, averaging around 3.7 million total reads per sample. After sorted cells were lysed in RLT buffer, RNA was extracted with DNase-treated RNeasy Micro or Mini kits, with the choice depending on cell number. Each cell subset was processed separately to prevent cross-contamination, with patient and healthy donor samples processed together. TCRB sequences were amplified from cDNA with the immunoSEQ multiplex PCR, producing 87-bp fragments spanning the CDR3 region. Sequencing of the amplicons was performed on the Illumina HiSeq platform. On the authors' methods: Synthetic template baselines were used to correct PCR bias computationally, reads within Hamming distance 2 were collapsed, and singletons that could not be merged were discarded. Reads were aligned against IMGT to assign V, D and J genes, CDR3 length and insertions or deletions at six rearrangement sites. Within each subset, clonotype counts were normalized to the number of sorted cells before true diversity and Gini coefficients were calculated with the tcR R package. The overlap coefficient, calculated on TCRB nucleotide sequences, was used to quantify repertoire sharing. As a proxy for the pre-selection repertoire, out-of-frame TCRB sequences from naive cells were analyzed. TCRdb's version of the immuneACCESS table is confined to in-frame rearrangements and falls short of the full clone set. An unresolved V gene accounts for under half of the shortfall where checked; the remainder is of unknown origin. D and trimming come from the DNA, and the V and J calls and clone size come from that table. A total of 300,000 to 450,000 clones appear in this sample, about 18% of them only once. The ten largest account for approximately 0.046% of the sample.

Here is what the overall study found, with its caveats: Type 1 diabetes patients showed a moderate but significant shortening of TCRB CDR3 length in all four CD4+ subsets. HLA sub-analyses involved small numbers of individuals, so any influence of HLA type on TCRB rearrangement remained unresolved. Naive, central memory and regulatory TCRB repertoires appeared to be more similar among patients than among healthy donors. Shorter templates might have been favored by PCR, but patient and control samples were amplified and corrected together, so both groups would have been affected equally by any skew. At VDJ recombination sites, patients with type 1 diabetes made fewer insertions and deleted more nucleotides, a pattern implying thymic rearrangement abnormalities. Because cDNA rather than genomic DNA was sequenced, highly expressing activated cells could have been over-represented, although no difference in activation and CD3 levels was found between groups.

The rearrangement combines TRBV25-1 with TRBJ2-1, and 13 junctional nucleotides match TRBD2. Sequencing was done on a sample of naive CD4+ T cells from blood. The cell subset or site label, as the study defines it: true naive CD4+ T cells. This sequence was found in a woman aged 18-29 years in good health. The DNA is as follows: TGTGCCAGCAGCGGGACTAGCGGGGTATACAATGAGCAGTTCTTC. This codes for CASSGTSGVYNEQFF.